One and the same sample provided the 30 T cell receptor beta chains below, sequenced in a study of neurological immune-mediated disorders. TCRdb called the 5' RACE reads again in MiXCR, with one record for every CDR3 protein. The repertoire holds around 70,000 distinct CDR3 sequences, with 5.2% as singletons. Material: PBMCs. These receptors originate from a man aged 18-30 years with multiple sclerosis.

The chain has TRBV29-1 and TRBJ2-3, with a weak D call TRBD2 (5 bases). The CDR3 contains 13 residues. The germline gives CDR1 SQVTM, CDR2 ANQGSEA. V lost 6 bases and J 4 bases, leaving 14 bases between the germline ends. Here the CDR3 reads CSVAGEIADTQYF. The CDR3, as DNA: TGCAGCGTAGCCGGGGAAATCGCAGATACGCAGTATTTT.

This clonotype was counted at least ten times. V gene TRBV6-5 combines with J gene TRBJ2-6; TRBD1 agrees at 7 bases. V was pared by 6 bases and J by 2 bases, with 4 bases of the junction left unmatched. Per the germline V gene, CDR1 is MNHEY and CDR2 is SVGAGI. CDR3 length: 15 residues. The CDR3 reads CASSRTGAGANVLTF. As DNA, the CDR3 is TGTGCCAGCAGCCGAACAGGGGCTGGGGCCAACGTCCTGACTTTC.

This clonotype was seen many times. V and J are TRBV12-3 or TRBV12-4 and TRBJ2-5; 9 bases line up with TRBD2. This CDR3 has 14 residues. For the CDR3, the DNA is TGTGTCCCGCAGGGCGGGGGGGCCCAAGAGACCCAGTACTTC. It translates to CVPQGGGAQETQYF.

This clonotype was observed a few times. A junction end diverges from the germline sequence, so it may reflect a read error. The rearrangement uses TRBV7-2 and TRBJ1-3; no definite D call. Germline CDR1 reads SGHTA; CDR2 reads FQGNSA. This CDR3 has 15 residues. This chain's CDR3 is CASSPFHGTGKTIYF. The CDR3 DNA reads TGTGCCAGCAGCCCCTTCCATGGAACTGGAAAAACCATATATTTT.

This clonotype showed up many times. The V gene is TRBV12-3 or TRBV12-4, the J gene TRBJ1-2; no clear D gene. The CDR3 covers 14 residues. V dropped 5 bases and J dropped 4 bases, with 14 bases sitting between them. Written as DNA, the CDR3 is TGTGCCAGCAGTCCCAATTCGAAGCTCTATGGCTACACCTTC. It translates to CASSPNSKLYGYTF.

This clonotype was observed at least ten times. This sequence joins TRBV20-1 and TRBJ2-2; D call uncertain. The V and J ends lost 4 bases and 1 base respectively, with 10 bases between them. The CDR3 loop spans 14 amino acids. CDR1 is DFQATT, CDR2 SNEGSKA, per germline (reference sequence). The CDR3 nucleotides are TGCAGTGCTAAAATGGGCGGGAACACCGGGGAGCTGTTTTTT. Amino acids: CSAKMGGNTGELFF.

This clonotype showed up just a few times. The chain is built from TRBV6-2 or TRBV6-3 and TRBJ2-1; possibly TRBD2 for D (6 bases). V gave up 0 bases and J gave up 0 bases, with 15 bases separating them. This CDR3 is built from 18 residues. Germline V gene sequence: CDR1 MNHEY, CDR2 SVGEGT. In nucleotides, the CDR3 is TGTGCCAGCAGTTACTCCCCCTGGGCGGGAAGCTCCTACAATGAGCAGTTCTTC. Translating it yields CASSYSPWAGSSYNEQFF.

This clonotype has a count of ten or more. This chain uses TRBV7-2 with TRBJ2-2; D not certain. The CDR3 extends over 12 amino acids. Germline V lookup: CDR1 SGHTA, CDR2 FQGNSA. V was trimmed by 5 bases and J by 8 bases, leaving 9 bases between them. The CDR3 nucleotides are TGTGCCAGCAGCCCTCGTTTAGGGGAGCTGTTTTTT. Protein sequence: CASSPRLGELFF.

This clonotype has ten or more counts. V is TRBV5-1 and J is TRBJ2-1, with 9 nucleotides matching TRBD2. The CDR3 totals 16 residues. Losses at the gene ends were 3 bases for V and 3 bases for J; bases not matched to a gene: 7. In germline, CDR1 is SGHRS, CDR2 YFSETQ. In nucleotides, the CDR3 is TGCGCCAGCAGCTGGGGCTCTAGCGGGGACTACAATGAGCAGTTCTTC. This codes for CASSWGSSGDYNEQFF. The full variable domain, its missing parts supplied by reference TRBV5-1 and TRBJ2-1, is KAGVTQTPRYLIKTRGQQVTLSCSPISGHRSVSWYQQTPGQGLQFLFEYFSETQRNKGNFPGRFSGRQFSNSRSEMNVSTLELGDSALYLCASSWGSSGDYNEQFFGPGTRLTVL.

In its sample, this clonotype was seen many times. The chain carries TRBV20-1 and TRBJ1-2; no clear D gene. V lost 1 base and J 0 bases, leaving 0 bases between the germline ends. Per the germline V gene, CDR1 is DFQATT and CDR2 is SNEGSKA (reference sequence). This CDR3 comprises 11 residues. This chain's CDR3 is CSARANYGYTF. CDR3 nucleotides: TGCAGTGCTAGAGCTAACTATGGCTACACCTTC.

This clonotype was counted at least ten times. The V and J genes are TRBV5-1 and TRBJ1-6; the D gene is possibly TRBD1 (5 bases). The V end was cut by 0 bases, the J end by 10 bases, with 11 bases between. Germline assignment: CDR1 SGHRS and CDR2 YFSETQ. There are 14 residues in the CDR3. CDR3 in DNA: TGCGCCAGCAGCTTGGTCAGGGAGGGGTCACCCCTCCACTTT. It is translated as CASSLVREGSPLHF.

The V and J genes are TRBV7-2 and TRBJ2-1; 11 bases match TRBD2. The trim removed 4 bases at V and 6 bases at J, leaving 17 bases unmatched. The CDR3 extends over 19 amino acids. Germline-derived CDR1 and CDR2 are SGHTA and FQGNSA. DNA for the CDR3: TGTGCCAGCAGCTCCCCAGAGGCTACTAGCGGGAGTTCGAGCAATGAGCAGTTCTTC. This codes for CASSSPEATSGSSSNEQFF.

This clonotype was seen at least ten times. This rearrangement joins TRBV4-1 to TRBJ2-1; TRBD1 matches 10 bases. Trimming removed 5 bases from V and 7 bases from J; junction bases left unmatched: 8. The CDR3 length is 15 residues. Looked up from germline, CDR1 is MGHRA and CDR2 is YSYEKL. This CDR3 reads CASSSSGTGANEQFF. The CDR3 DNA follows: TGCGCCAGCAGCAGTTCCGGGACAGGGGCGAATGAGCAGTTCTTC.

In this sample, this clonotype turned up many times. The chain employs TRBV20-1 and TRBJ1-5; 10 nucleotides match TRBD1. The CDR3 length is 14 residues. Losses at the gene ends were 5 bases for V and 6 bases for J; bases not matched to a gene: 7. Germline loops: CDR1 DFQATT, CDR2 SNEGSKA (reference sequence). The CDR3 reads CSARIGQGVQPQHF. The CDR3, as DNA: TGCAGTGCTCGAATAGGACAGGGGGTTCAGCCCCAGCATTTT.

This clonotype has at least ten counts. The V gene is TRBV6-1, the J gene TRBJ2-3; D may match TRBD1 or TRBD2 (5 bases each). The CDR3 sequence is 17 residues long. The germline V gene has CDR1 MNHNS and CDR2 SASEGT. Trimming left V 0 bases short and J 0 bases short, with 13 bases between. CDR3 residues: CASSEAAGAPSTDTQYF. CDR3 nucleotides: TGTGCCAGCAGTGAAGCGGCCGGGGCCCCTAGCACAGATACGCAGTATTTT.

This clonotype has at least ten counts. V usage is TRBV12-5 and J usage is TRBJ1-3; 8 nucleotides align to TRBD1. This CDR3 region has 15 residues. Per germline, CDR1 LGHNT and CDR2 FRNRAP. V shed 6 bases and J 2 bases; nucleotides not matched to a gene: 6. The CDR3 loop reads CASGEQGVAGNTIYF. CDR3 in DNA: TGTGCTAGTGGGGAACAGGGGGTGGCTGGAAACACCATATATTTT.

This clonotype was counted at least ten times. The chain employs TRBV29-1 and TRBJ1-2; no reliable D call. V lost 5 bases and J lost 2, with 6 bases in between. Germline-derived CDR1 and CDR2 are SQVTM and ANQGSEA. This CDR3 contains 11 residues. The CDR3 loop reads CSVRSNYGYTF. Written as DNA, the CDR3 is TGCAGCGTTCGGTCCAACTATGGCTACACCTTC.

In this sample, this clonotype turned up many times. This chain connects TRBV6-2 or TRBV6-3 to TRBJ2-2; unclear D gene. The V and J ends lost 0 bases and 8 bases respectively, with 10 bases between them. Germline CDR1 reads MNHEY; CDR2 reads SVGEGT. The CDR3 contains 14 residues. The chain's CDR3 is CASSYSNDPGELFF. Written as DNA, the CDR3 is TGTGCCAGCAGTTACTCTAATGACCCTGGGGAGCTGTTTTTT.

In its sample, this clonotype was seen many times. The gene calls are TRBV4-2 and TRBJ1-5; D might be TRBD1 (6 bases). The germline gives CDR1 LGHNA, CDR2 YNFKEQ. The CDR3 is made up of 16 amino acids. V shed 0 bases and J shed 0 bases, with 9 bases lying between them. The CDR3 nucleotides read TGTGCCAGCAGCCAAGACGGGGGGCATAGCAATCAGCCCCAGCATTTT. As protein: CASSQDGGHSNQPQHF.

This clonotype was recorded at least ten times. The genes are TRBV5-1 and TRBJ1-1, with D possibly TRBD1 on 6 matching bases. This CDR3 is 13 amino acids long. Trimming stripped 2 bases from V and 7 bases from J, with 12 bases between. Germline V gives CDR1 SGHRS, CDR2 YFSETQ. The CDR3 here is CASSFFTDSEAFF. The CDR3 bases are TGCGCCAGCAGCTTCTTTACGGACAGTGAAGCTTTCTTT.

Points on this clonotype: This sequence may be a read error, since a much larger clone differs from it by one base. CDR3 protein: CASSFMTREGYTF. The CDR3 region has the DNA TGTGCCAGCAGTTTTATGACCCGGGAAGGCTACACCTTC. The J gene is TRBJ1-2, the V gene TRBV12-3 or TRBV12-4; D gene unclear. The CDR3 spans 13 residues. V lost 3 bases to trimming and J lost 8 bases, with 13 bases between them.

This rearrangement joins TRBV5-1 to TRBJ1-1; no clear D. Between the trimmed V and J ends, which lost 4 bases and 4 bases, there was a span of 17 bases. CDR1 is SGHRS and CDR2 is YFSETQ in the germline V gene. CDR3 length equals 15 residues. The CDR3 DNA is TGCGCCAGCAGCCGTCGTGCAGCGGTGTCCACTGAAGCTTTCTTT. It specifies CASSRRAAVSTEAFF.

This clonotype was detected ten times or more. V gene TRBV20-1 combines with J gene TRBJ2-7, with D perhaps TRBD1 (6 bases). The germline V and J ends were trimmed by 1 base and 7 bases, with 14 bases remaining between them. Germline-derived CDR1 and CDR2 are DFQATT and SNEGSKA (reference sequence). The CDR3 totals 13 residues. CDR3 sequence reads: CSARASQGNEQYF. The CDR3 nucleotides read TGCAGTGCTAGAGCCTCACAGGGAAATGAGCAGTACTTC.

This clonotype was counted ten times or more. CDR3: CASSAGLAGGGEQFF. Written as DNA, the CDR3 is TGTGCCAGCAGCGCGGGACTAGCGGGGGGAGGTGAGCAGTTCTTC. The chain employs TRBV7-6 and TRBJ2-1; 15 bases match TRBD2. Per the germline V gene, CDR1 is SGHVS and CDR2 is FNYEAQ. Trimming cost V 5 bases and J 9 bases; bases outside gene matches: 5. This CDR3 contains 15 residues.

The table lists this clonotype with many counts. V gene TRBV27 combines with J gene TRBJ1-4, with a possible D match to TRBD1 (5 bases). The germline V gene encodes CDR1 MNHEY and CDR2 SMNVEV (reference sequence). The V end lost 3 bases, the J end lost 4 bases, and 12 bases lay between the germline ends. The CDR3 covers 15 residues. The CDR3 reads CASSFVGRNNEKLFF. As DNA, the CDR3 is TGTGCCAGCAGTTTCGTGGGACGGAATAATGAAAAACTGTTTTTT.

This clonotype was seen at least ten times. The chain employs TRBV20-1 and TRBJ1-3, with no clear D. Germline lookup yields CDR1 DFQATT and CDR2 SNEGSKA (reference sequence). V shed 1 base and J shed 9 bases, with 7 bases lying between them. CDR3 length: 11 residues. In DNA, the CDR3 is TGCAGTGCTAGAGCGGGATTCACCATATATTTT. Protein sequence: CSARAGFTIYF.

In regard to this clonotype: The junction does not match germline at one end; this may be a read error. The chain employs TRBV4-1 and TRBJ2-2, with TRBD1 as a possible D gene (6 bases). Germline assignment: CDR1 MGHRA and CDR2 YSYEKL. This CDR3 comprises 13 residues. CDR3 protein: CASSQEQGRGAIF. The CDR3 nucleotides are TGCGCCAGCAGCCAAGAACAGGGAAGAGGGGCGATTTTT.

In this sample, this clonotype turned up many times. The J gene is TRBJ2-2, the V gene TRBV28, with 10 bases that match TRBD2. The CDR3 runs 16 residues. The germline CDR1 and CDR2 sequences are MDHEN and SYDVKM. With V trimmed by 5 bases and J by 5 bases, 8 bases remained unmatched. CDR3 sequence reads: CASSDGLAAKTGELFF. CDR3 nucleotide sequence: TGTGCCAGCAGTGACGGACTAGCGGCCAAGACCGGGGAGCTGTTTTTT.

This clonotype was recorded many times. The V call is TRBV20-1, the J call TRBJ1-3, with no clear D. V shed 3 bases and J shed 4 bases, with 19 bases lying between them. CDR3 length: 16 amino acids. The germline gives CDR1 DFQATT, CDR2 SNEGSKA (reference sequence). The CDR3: CSASPDDGFIGNTIYF. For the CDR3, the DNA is TGCAGTGCTAGCCCGGATGACGGATTTATCGGAAACACCATATATTTT.

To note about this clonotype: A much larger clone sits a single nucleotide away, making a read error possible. CDR3 sequence: CASSLCGNEQFF. In DNA form, the CDR3 reads TGTGCCAGCAGCTTATGTGGAAATGAGCAGTTCTTC. The chain joins TRBV3-2 to TRBJ2-1. TRBV3-2 is deemed a pseudogene. This CDR3 has 12 amino acids.